The next 6 T cell receptor beta chains were all read from a single sample in a study of OX40 agonist ivuxolimab in advanced cancers. Profiling relied on immunoSEQ multiplex PCR, and the TCRdb table lists in-frame clones only, not all of them. The repertoire includes 72,000 or so clones, about 88% of them detected once, and roughly an eighth sits in the top ten. Sequencing was performed on CD4+ or CD8+ T cells sorted from blood, taken in a trial of the OX40 agonist ivuxolimab. These receptors all come from an adult with an advanced solid tumor such as melanoma, head and neck, liver or kidney cancer.

The V call is TRBV9, the J call TRBJ1-5, with D possibly being TRBD1 (5 bases). Germline values: CDR1 SGDLS, CDR2 YYNGEE. Trimming took 0 bases from V and 9 from J, leaving 10 bases between them. This CDR3 is built from 13 residues. The CDR3 bases are TGTGCCAGCAGCGTAGATTCAGGGTTGCCCCAGCATTTT. Translation gives CASSVDSGLPQHF.

The rearrangement links TRBV6-5 to TRBJ2-7; 9 positions agree with TRBD1. V gave up 4 bases and J gave up 9 bases; unmatched junction bases: 10. This CDR3 has 14 amino acids. Per germline, CDR1 MNHEY and CDR2 SVGAGI. The CDR3 is CASSFDRGRKGQYF. The CDR3, as DNA: TGTGCCAGCAGTTTTGACAGGGGGAGAAAAGGGCAGTACTTC.

V is TRBV18 and J is TRBJ2-1, with D possibly called TRBD1 or TRBD2 (5 bases each). The V end was cut by 4 bases, the J end by 2 bases, with 12 bases between. This CDR3 comprises 15 residues. Looked up from germline, CDR1 is KGHSH and CDR2 is LQKENI. CDR3 sequence reads: CASSLGTGTYNEQFF. CDR3 bases: TGTGCCAGCTCACTCGGGACGGGGACCTACAATGAGCAGTTCTTC.

V is TRBV5-1 and J is TRBJ2-5; 8 bases are a match to TRBD1. The J call may not be correct, given that the DNA end is closer to TRBJ2-7. The length of the CDR3 is 14 residues. The V gene's germline CDR1 is SGHRS and CDR2 YFSETQ. The DNA for the CDR3 is TGCGCCAGCAGCTTGTGGACAGGGTTCTACGAGCAGTACTTC. This gives the protein CASSLWTGFYEQYF.

The chain combines TRBV11-2 with TRBJ2-5; TRBD2 aligns across 9 bases. CDR1 and CDR2 from the germline V gene are SGHAT and FQNNGV. With V trimmed by 1 base and J by 5 bases, 8 bases remained unmatched. The CDR3 runs to 16 residues. In DNA, the CDR3 is TGTGCCAGCAGCTTAGTTTTCGCGGGGGGGCGGGAGACCCAGTACTTC. Its protein is CASSLVFAGGRETQYF.

V usage is TRBV7-3 and J usage is TRBJ1-2; 10 positions match TRBD1. Per the germline V gene, CDR1 is SGHTA and CDR2 is FQGTGA. With 4 bases clipped from V and 6 bases from J, the junction kept 2 bases outside the gene matches. The CDR3 totals 13 residues. CDR3 loop: CASSSDRGHGYTF. The CDR3 DNA sequence: TGTGCCAGCAGCTCCGACAGGGGGCATGGCTACACCTTC. The variable domain in full, completed from reference TRBV7-3 and TRBJ1-2, reads GAGVSQTPSNKVTEKGKYVELRCDPISGHTALYWYRQSLGQGPEFLIYFQGTGAADDSGLPNDRFFAVRPEGSVSTLKIQRTERGDSAVYLCASSSDRGHGYTFGSGTRLTVV.